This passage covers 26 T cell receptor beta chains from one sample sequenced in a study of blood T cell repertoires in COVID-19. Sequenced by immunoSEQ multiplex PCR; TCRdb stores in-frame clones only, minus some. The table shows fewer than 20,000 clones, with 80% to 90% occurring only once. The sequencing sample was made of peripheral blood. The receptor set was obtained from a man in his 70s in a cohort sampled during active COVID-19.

The CDR3 region is CASSLVRGMDTGELFF. The DNA for the CDR3 is TGTGCCAGCAGCTTAGTTAGGGGAATGGACACCGGGGAGCTGTTTTTT. This chain links TRBV7-9 with TRBJ2-2, with D possibly matching TRBD1 (5 bases). V was clipped by 1 base and J by 3 bases, with 12 bases between them. This CDR3 spans 16 amino acids. Germline loops: CDR1 SEHNR, CDR2 FQNEAQ (reference sequence).

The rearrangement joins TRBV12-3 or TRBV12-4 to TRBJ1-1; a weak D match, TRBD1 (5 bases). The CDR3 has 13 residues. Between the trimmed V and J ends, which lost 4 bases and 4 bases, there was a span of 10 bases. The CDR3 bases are TGTGCCAGCAGTTCGACAGAGGTCACTGAAGCTTTCTTT. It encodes CASSSTEVTEAFF.

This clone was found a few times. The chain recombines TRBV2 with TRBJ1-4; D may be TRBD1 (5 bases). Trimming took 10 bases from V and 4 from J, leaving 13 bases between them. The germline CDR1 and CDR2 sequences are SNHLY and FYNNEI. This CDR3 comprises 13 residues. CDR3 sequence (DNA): TGTGCCACCGCGACAGAATATAATGAAAAACTGTTTTTT. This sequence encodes CATATEYNEKLFF.

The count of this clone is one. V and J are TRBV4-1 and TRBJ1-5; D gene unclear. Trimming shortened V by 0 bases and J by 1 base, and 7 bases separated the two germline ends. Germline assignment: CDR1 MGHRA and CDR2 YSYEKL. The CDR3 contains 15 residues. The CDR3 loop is CASSQDGGSNQPQHF. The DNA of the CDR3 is TGCGCCAGCAGCCAAGATGGAGGCAGCAATCAGCCCCAGCATTTT.

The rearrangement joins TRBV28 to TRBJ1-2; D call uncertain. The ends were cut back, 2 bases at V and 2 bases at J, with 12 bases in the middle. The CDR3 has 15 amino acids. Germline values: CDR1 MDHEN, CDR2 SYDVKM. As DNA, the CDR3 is TGTGCCAGCAGTTTAAGGGAGGGAGTGAACTATGGCTACACCTTC. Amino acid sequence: CASSLREGVNYGYTF.

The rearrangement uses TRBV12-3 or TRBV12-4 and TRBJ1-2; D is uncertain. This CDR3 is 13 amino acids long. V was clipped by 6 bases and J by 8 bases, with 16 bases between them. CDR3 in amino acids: CASSRILRGGYTF. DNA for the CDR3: TGTGCCAGCAGCCGGATCTTAAGAGGGGGCTACACCTTC.

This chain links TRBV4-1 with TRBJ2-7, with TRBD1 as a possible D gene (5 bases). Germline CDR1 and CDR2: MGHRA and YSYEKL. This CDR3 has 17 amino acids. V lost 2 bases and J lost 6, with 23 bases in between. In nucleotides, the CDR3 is TGCGCCAGCAGCCAATTGAGGCAGGGTGTTTTTCGCTTCGAGCAGTACTTC. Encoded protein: CASSQLRQGVFRFEQYF.

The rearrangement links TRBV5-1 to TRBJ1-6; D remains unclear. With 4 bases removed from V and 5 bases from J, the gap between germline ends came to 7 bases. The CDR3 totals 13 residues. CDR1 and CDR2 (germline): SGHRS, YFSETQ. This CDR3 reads CASSVGDNSPLHF. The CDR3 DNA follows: TGCGCCAGCAGCGTAGGAGATAATTCACCCCTCCACTTT.

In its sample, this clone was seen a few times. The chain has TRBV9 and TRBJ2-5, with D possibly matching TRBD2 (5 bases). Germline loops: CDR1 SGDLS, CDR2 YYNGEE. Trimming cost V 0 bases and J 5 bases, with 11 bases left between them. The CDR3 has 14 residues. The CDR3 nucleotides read TGTGCCAGCAGCGTAGGGGGAGTAGAGGAGACCCAGTACTTC. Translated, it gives CASSVGGVEETQYF.

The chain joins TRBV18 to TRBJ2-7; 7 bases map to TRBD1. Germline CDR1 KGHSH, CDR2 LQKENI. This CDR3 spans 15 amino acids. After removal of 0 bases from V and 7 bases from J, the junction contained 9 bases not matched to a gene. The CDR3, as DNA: TGTGCCAGCTCACCACCTCGAACAGGGGCTGGAGAGCAGTACTTC. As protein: CASSPPRTGAGEQYF.

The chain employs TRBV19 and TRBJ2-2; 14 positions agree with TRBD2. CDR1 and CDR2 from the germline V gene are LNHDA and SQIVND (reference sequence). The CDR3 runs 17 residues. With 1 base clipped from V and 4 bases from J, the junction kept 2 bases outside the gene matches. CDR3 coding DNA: TGTGCCAGTAGTATAGTGACTAGCGGGAGGGTCACCGGGGAGCTGTTTTTT. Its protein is CASSIVTSGRVTGELFF.

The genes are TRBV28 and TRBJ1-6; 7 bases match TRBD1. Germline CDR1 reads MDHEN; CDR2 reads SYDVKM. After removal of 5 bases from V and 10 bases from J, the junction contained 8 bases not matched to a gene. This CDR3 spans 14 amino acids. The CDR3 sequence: CASSLQGDVSPLHF. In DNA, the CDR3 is TGTGCCAGCAGTCTCCAGGGGGATGTCTCACCCCTCCACTTT.

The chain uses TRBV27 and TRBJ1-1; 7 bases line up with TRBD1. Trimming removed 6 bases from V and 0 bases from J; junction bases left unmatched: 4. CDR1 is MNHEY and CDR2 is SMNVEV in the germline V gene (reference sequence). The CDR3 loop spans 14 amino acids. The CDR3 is CASRMGQMNTEAFF. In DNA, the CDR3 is TGTGCCAGCAGGATGGGACAGATGAACACTGAAGCTTTCTTT.

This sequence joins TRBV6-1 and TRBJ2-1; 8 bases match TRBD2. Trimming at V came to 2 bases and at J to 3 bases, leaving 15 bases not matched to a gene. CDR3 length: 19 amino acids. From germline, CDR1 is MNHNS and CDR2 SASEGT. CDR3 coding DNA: TGTGCCAGCAGTGAAAGGAGGGAGGGTCAGCGGGAGAACTACAATGAGCAGTTCTTC. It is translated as CASSERREGQRENYNEQFF.

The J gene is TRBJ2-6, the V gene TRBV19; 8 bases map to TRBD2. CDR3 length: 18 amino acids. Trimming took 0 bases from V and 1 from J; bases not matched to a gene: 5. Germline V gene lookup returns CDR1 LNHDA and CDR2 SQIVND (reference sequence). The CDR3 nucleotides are TGTGCCAGTAGTATAGACTGGGGCGGGGGGTCTGGGGCCAACGTCCTGACTTTC. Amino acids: CASSIDWGGGSGANVLTF.

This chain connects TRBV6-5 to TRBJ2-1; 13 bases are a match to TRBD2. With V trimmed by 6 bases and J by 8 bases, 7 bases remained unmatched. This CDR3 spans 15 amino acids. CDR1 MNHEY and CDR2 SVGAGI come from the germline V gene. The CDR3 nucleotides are TGTGCCAGCAGAATTCGACTAGCGGGAGGCCATGAGCAGTTCTTC. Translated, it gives CASRIRLAGGHEQFF.

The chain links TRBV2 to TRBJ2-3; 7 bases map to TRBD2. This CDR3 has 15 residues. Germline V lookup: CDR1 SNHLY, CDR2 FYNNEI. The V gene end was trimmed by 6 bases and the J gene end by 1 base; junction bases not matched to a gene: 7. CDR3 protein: CASSDRGVGTDTQYF. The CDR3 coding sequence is TGTGCCAGCAGCGACCGGGGGGTAGGCACAGATACGCAGTATTTT.

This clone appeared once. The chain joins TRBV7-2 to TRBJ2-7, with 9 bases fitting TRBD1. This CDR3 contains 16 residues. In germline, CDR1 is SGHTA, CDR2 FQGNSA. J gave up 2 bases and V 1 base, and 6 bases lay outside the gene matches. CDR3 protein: CASSLVKGQGPYEQYF. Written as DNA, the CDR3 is TGTGCCAGCAGCTTAGTTAAGGGACAGGGCCCCTACGAGCAGTACTTC. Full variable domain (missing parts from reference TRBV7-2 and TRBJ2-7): GAGVSQSPSNKVTEKGKDVELRCDPISGHTALYWYRQSLGQGLEFLIYFQGNSAPDKSGLPSDRFSAERTGGSVSTLTIQRTQQEDSAVYLCASSLVKGQGPYEQYFGPGTRLTVT.

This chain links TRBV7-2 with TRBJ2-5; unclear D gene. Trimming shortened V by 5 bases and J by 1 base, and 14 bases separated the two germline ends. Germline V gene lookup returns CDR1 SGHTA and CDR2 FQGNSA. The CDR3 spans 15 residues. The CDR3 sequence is CASSPAGRIQETQYF. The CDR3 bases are TGTGCCAGCAGCCCGGCCGGCAGGATCCAAGAGACCCAGTACTTC.

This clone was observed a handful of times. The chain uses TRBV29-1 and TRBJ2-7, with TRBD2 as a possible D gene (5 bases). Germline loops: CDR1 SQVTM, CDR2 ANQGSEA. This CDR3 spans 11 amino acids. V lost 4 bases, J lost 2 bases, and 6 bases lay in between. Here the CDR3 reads CSVGGAYEQYF. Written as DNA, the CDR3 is TGCAGCGTTGGGGGAGCCTACGAGCAGTACTTC.

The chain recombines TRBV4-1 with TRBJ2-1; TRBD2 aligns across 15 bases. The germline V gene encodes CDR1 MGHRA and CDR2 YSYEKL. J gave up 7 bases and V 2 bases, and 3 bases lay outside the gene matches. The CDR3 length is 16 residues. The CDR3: CASSQRTSGGGNEQFF. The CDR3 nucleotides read TGCGCCAGCAGCCAAAGGACTAGCGGGGGGGGAAATGAGCAGTTCTTC.

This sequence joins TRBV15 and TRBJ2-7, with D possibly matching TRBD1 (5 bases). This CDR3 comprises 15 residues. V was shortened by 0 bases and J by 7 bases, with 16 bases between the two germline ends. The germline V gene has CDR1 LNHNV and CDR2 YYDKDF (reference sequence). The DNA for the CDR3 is TGTGCCACCAGCAGAGAAGGGGTTGGTGTGGGGGAGCAGTACTTC. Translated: CATSREGVGVGEQYF.

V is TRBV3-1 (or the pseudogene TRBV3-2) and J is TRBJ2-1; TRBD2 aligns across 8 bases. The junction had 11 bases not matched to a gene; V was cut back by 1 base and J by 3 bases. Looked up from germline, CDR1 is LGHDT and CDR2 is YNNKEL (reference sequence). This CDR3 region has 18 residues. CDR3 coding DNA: TGTGCCAGCAGCCAAGTGGGAGGACGGACTAGCTTCTACAATGAGCAGTTCTTC. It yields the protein CASSQVGGRTSFYNEQFF.

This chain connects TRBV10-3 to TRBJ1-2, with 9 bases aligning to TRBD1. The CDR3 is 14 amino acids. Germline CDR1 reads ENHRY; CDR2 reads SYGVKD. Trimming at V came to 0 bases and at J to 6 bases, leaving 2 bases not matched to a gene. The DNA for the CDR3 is TGTGCCATCAGTGAGTCCGGGACAGGGCATGGCTACACCTTC. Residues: CAISESGTGHGYTF.

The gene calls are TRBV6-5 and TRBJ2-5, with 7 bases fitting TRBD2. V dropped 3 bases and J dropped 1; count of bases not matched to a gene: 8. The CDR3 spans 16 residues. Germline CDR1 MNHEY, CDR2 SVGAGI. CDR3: CASSYFLGGGQETQYF. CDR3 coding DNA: TGTGCCAGCAGTTATTTTTTGGGCGGGGGCCAAGAGACCCAGTACTTC.

CDR3 sequence: CASSPALGQEVGYTF. CDR3 nucleotides: TGTGCCAGCAGTCCCGCCCTCGGCCAGGAGGTTGGGTACACCTTC. The chain combines TRBV28 with TRBJ1-2, with no clear D. Germline V CDR1 and CDR2: MDHEN, SYDVKM. V was cut by 5 bases and J by 11 bases, with 24 bases left in between. This CDR3 spans 15 amino acids.